Only a few counts were recorded for the clone carrying this T cell receptor beta chain. Its antigen remains unidentified. This entry belongs to a study of cytomegalovirus exposure and HLA in healthy donors. Findings and limits, study-wide: The study designated 160 or so TCR beta chains cytomegalovirus-associated. TCR sequences were mostly rare, though some public TCRs occurred in many donors. There were three CMV-associated chains whose specificity for CMV antigens was confirmed in vitro.

The CDR3 is 15 residues long. Germline loops: CDR1 LGHNA, CDR2 YNFKEQ. Unmatched junction bases numbered 7, after V lost 4 bases and J lost 2 bases. TCRdb's copy holds only in-frame clones and misses some; the assay was immunoSEQ multiplex PCR. The repertoire has about 260,000 clones, less than 95% of them found once; the top ten carry 3.1%. The receptor comes from a woman in her 30s in good health and CMV-seronegative. The chain uses TRBV4-2 and TRBJ2-7; 8 bases match TRBD1. Input material: PBMCs. The CDR3 DNA reads TGTGCCAGCAGCCGGCCGGGACAGGCCACCTACGAGCAGTACTTC. This codes for CASSRPGQATYEQYF.